This T cell receptor beta chain is drawn from a study of human T cells and chemical hapten exposure. The wider study: Skin on the upper inner arm, around 2 cm by around 2 cm in size, was sensitized with 2% DPC. Points from the study as a whole: Sensitizing with DPC caused no change in TCRs above 1 in 1000 frequency.

Time point here: patch test 1, 2 weeks after DPC sensitization. Treatment of the sample: therapeutic diphenylcyclopropenone sensitization with weekly scalp DPC. The library attached unique molecular identifiers to individual cDNA molecules. The authors' processing: There were a median of approximately 100,000 TCRs per sample, with a range from roughly 20,000 to 750,000. Using its own MiXCR run on the RACE reads, TCRdb lists one record per CDR3 protein. Here the V and J calls rest on TCRdb's processing, not on the authors' analysis. The repertoire holds 300,000 to 400,000 distinct CDR3 sequences, with under 9% as singletons. This clonotype showed up many times. Its antigen is as yet unknown. The ends lost 3 bases at V and 9 bases at J; junction bases unmatched: 13. CDR1 is SQVTM, CDR2 ANQGSEA, per germline. The CDR3 runs 15 residues.

This clonotype was obtained from a young woman with alopecia areata. Some clones in this sample may be carry-over from other donors' samples. The starting material was whole blood, obtained in connection with sensitization to the hapten diphenylcyclopropenone (DPC). This chain links TRBV29-1 with TRBJ2-1; TRBD1 aligns across 8 bases. The CDR3: CSVDLSQGQAGEQFF. CDR3 nucleotides: TGCAGCGTTGACCTGAGCCAGGGACAGGCGGGTGAGCAGTTCTTC.